The 26 T cell receptor beta chains below come from one sample, sequenced in a study of read filtering for tumor transcriptome and immune sequencing. This library used roughly 400 ng RNA and molecular barcoded adaptors spanning alpha/delta and beta/gamma chains. A single record per CDR3 protein comes from TCRdb applying MiXCR to the reads. The repertoire has 35,000 to 50,000 distinct CDR3 sequences, roughly a fifth of them found once; the top ten carry over 35%. Sequenced: a population of CD138-negative cells sorted from bone marrow. The source of these receptors is a donor at least 40 years old with multiple myeloma.

A word on this clonotype: The CDR3 carries no conserved terminal phenylalanine or tryptophan, so it likely arises from a read error. The J gene is TRBJ2-3, the V gene TRBV6-1, with 8 bases fitting TRBD1. The CDR3 has 14 amino acids. Germline V CDR1 and CDR2: MNHNS, SASEGT. CDR3 nucleotides: TGTGCCAGCAGAGGGGGACAGGAGGCAGACACGCAGTATTCT. Translating it yields CASRGGQEADTQYS.

Many counts were recorded for this clonotype. This chain uses TRBV6-1 with TRBJ1-4; D unresolved. The CDR3 is 13 residues long. V lost 10 bases and J 5 bases, leaving 14 bases between the germline ends. Germline lookup yields CDR1 MNHNS and CDR2 SASEGT. The CDR3 nucleotides are TGTGCCACCCGACCACCGACGAATGAAAAACTGTTTTTT. Translation: CATRPPTNEKLFF.

The V gene is TRBV7-2, the J gene TRBJ2-5; D may be TRBD2 (6 bases). V was trimmed by 1 base and J by 3 bases, leaving 6 bases between them. The germline CDR1 and CDR2 sequences are SGHTA and FQGNSA. The CDR3 is 13 residues long. The CDR3 DNA reads as TGTGCCAGCAGCTTAGAGCGGGAAGAGACCCAGTACTTC. This encodes CASSLEREETQYF.

This clonotype turned up a few times. The chain has TRBV7-9 and TRBJ2-3, with D tentatively TRBD1 (5 bases). Looked up from germline, CDR1 is SEHNR and CDR2 is FQNEAQ (reference sequence). This CDR3 contains 13 residues. The V end lost 5 bases, the J end lost 3 bases, and 9 bases lay between the germline ends. This CDR3 reads CASSRQLTDTQYF. CDR3 bases: TGTGCCAGCAGCCGACAGCTTACAGATACGCAGTATTTT.

This clonotype showed up just a few times. The rearrangement joins TRBV28 to TRBJ2-6; D uncertain. CDR3 size: 17 residues. The V gene's germline CDR1 is MDHEN and CDR2 SYDVKM. Trimming removed 2 bases at V and 0 bases at J, with 11 bases between. In DNA form, the CDR3 reads TGTGCCAGCAGTTTAGGCTATCTGGACTCTGGGGCCAACGTCCTGACTTTC. It translates to CASSLGYLDSGANVLTF.

This clonotype was found once. It is likely a read error, because the conserved phenylalanine at the end of the CDR3 is missing. The chain joins TRBV3-1 to TRBJ2-3; 7 positions match TRBD2. The V gene end was trimmed by 4 bases and the J gene end by 8 bases; junction bases not matched to a gene: 15. This CDR3 has 16 amino acids. Per germline, CDR1 LGHDT and CDR2 YNNKEL (reference sequence). In nucleotides, the CDR3 is TGTGCCAGCAGCCTCAGGACTGGCGGGAGCTCAGTTACGCAGTATTTA. This encodes CASSLRTGGSSVTQYL.

With regard to this clonotype: Sequence at one end of the junction differs from germline and may be a read error. V usage is TRBV4-3 and J usage is TRBJ2-1; a weak D match, TRBD1 (5 bases). The CDR3 loop spans 16 amino acids. Germline values: CDR1 LGHNA, CDR2 YSLEER. The CDR3 sequence: CASSQDGARGYNEQFF. The CDR3 bases are TGCGCCAGCAGCCAAGATGGGGCGAGAGGCTACAATGAGCAGTTTTTC.

Comments on this clonotype: This sequence may be a read error, since a much larger clone differs from it by one base. The chain couples TRBV6-5 to TRBJ1-1, with 7 bases aligning to TRBD1. This CDR3 spans 12 amino acids. Germline loops: CDR1 MNHEY, CDR2 SVGAGI. This CDR3 reads CVSSWTGTEAFF. In DNA, the CDR3 is TGTGTCAGCAGTTGGACAGGTACTGAAGCTTTCTTT.

This chain connects TRBV29-1 to TRBJ2-1, with 8 nucleotides matching TRBD1. Germline CDR1 SQVTM, CDR2 ANQGSEA. J was trimmed by 8 bases and V by 7 bases; bases with no gene match: 16. The CDR3 contains 15 residues. The CDR3 nucleotides are TGCAGCGCCCCCTCCAGGACAGGGTCTTTCTATGAGCAGTTCTTC. Translated: CSAPSRTGSFYEQFF.

This clonotype appeared many times. J is TRBJ2-7 and V is TRBV10-3, with a tentative D call TRBD2 (6 bases). The V and J ends lost 0 bases and 4 bases respectively, with 13 bases between them. The CDR3 loop spans 15 amino acids. The germline V gene encodes CDR1 ENHRY and CDR2 SYGVKD. The CDR3 nucleotides read TGTGCCATCAGTGAGTCTGGGGGGAGAGGGTACGAGCAGTACTTC. Its protein is CAISESGGRGYEQYF.

Points on this clonotype: A much larger clone differs from this one at a single base, so this may be a read error. This sequence joins TRBV2 and TRBJ2-3; D is unresolved. V was trimmed by 6 bases and J by 6 bases, leaving 7 bases between them. Germline V gene data show CDR1 as SNHLY and CDR2 as FYNNEI. This CDR3 comprises 11 residues. The CDR3 DNA follows: TGTGCCAGCAGCGGCCCCGATACGCAGTATTTT. Its translation: CASSGPDTQYF.

This clonotype has only a few counts. This sequence joins TRBV7-3 and TRBJ2-3; D ambiguous. Germline CDR1 is SGHTA and CDR2 is FQGTGA. The CDR3 length is 14 residues. The V end lost 2 bases, the J end lost 2 bases, and 8 bases lay between the germline ends. For the CDR3, the DNA is TGTGCCAGCAGCTTATATGGTACCACAGATACGCAGTATTTT. This encodes CASSLYGTTDTQYF.

The sample holds many counts of this clonotype. The V and J genes are TRBV4-2 and TRBJ2-7; D may match TRBD1 or TRBD2 (5 bases each). CDR3 length: 16 amino acids. Trimming shortened V by 0 bases and J by 2 bases, and 14 bases separated the two germline ends. CDR1 and CDR2 (germline): LGHNA, YNFKEQ. CDR3 in amino acids: CASSQDRWGSTYEQYF. The CDR3 nucleotides read TGTGCCAGCAGCCAAGATCGATGGGGGAGTACCTACGAGCAGTACTTC.

This chain links TRBV19 with TRBJ1-4; D possibly corresponds to TRBD1 (6 bases). The length of the CDR3 is 15 residues. Germline V lookup: CDR1 LNHDA, CDR2 SQIVND (reference sequence). With 4 bases removed from V and 8 bases from J, the gap between germline ends came to 17 bases. In nucleotides, the CDR3 is TGTGCCAGTAGTACCGTGGGTGGGGGGCCGGAAAAACTGTTTTTT. Its translation: CASSTVGGGPEKLFF.

This clonotype was seen a handful of times. The V and J genes are TRBV7-2 and TRBJ1-5; no reliable D call. V lost 1 base, J lost 6 bases, and 7 bases lay in between. Germline loops: CDR1 SGHTA, CDR2 FQGNSA. This CDR3 is 13 amino acids long. The CDR3 coding sequence is TGTGCCAGCAGCTTAGACCTCGGTCAGCCCCAGCATTTT. Its protein is CASSLDLGQPQHF.

This clonotype turned up a few times. This rearrangement joins TRBV10-3 to TRBJ2-1; TRBD2 matches at 15 bases. The CDR3 sequence is 14 residues long. Trimming at V came to 6 bases and at J to 8 bases, leaving 2 bases not matched to a gene. Germline values: CDR1 ENHRY, CDR2 SYGVKD. The CDR3 loop is CAISGTSGRHEQFF. Written as DNA, the CDR3 is TGTGCCATCAGCGGGACTAGCGGGAGGCATGAGCAGTTCTTC.

This clonotype occurred many times. The chain links TRBV28 to TRBJ1-6; possible D gene TRBD1, 5 bases. The CDR3 spans 17 residues. Trimming left V 7 bases short and J 7 bases short, with 23 bases between. Germline V CDR1 and CDR2: MDHEN, SYDVKM. This CDR3 reads CASTRREGFWINSPLHF. The CDR3 nucleotides are TGTGCCAGCACCCGAAGGGAGGGGTTTTGGATCAATTCACCCCTCCACTTT.

With regard to this clonotype: A far larger clone is one base from this, pointing to a likely read error. V usage is TRBV11-1 and J usage is TRBJ2-5, with 10 bases fitting TRBD2. With 5 bases clipped from V and 1 base from J, the junction kept 7 bases outside the gene matches. The V gene's germline CDR1 is SGHAT and CDR2 FQDESV (reference sequence). CDR3 length: 16 amino acids. The CDR3 nucleotides read TGTGCCAGCAGCCAACAAGCGGGAGGGCTCCAAGAGACCCAGTACTTC. Translating gives CASSQQAGGLQETQYF.

In its sample, this clonotype was seen many times. J is TRBJ2-1 and V is TRBV29-1, with unresolved D. Germline CDR1 is SQVTM and CDR2 is ANQGSEA. The CDR3 spans 9 residues. With 2 bases removed from V and 10 bases from J, the gap between germline ends came to 3 bases. CDR3 sequence (DNA): TGCAGCGTTGAAAAAGAGCAGTTCTTC. Its protein is CSVEKEQFF.

The rearrangement uses TRBV5-4 and TRBJ1-5; D call uncertain. This CDR3 region has 14 residues. CDR1 and CDR2 (germline): SGHNT, YYREEE (reference sequence). The V end was cut by 3 bases, the J end by 4 bases, with 11 bases between. The CDR3 bases are TGTGCCAGCAGCTCCGGGCGAGGGAATCAGCCCCAGCATTTT. As protein: CASSSGRGNQPQHF. Full variable domain (outside the CDR3, taken from reference TRBV5-4 and TRBJ1-5): ETGVTQSPTHLIKTRGQQVTLRCSSQSGHNTVSWYQQALGQGPQFIFQYYREEENGRGNFPPRFSGLQFPNYSSELNVNALELDDSALYLCASSSGRGNQPQHFGDGTRLSIL.

This clonotype was recorded at least ten times. The V and J genes are TRBV2 and TRBJ2-3, with a weak D call TRBD1 (6 bases). Trimming shortened V by 5 bases and J by 1 base, and 10 bases separated the two germline ends. The CDR3 covers 14 residues. Germline lookup yields CDR1 SNHLY and CDR2 FYNNEI. CDR3 coding DNA: TGTGCCAGCAGTTCCGGACAGCGCACAGATACGCAGTATTTT. Translating gives CASSSGQRTDTQYF.

At least ten counts were recorded for this clonotype. The chain employs TRBV12-5 and TRBJ2-3; 8 bases map to TRBD2. CDR1 and CDR2 from the germline V gene are LGHNT and FRNRAP. With 1 base clipped from V and 1 base from J, the junction kept 7 bases outside the gene matches. This CDR3 has 17 residues. DNA for the CDR3: TGTGCTAGTGGTTTGGGAGGGACTAGTCTTCGCACAGATACGCAGTATTTT. Protein product: CASGLGGTSLRTDTQYF.

This sequence joins TRBV19 and TRBJ2-3; tentative D call: TRBD2 (6 bases). The CDR3 has 14 residues. V was clipped by 6 bases and J by 2 bases, with 12 bases between them. CDR1 is LNHDA, CDR2 SQIVND, per germline (reference sequence). In nucleotides, the CDR3 is TGTGCCAGTAGCGGGAGACCTACCACAGATACGCAGTATTTT. Amino acid sequence: CASSGRPTTDTQYF.

As concerns this clonotype: Being one base from a much bigger clone, this may be a read error. The chain combines TRBV30 with TRBJ2-1; the match to TRBD2 covers 10 bases. The CDR3 spans 15 residues. Germline V gene data show CDR1 as GTSNPN and CDR2 as SVGIG (reference sequence). The J segment lost 9 bases and the V segment lost 2 bases, leaving 10 bases of the junction unmatched. The CDR3 nucleotides read TGTGCCTGGAGTCCTCTAGCGGGAGCCCCAAGTGAGCAGTTCTTC. Amino acids: CAWSPLAGAPSEQFF. Variable domain in full (rest from reference TRBV30 and TRBJ2-1): SQTIHQWPATLVQPVGSPLSLECTVEGTSNPNLYWYRQAAGRGLQLLFYSVGIGQISSEVPQNLSASRPQDRQFILSSKKLLLSDSGFYLCAWSPLAGAPSEQFFGPGTRLTVL.

This clonotype appeared many times. CDR3 sequence (DNA): TGTGCCAGCAGCTATAGTTCCATGGGGGCCAACGTCCTGACTTTC. Its translation is CASSYSSMGANVLTF. The gene calls are TRBV2 and TRBJ2-6; unclear D gene. CDR3 size: 15 residues. Trimming stripped 6 bases from V and 4 bases from J, with 13 bases between. In germline, CDR1 is SNHLY, CDR2 FYNNEI.

This clonotype was found many times. The chain combines TRBV12-3 or TRBV12-4 with TRBJ2-5; 7 bases are shared with TRBD1. The V gene end was trimmed by 8 bases and the J gene end by 5 bases; junction bases not matched to a gene: 8. This CDR3 comprises 13 residues. The DNA of the CDR3 is TGTGCCAGCGGTAATAGGGGGCAGGAGACCCAGTACTTC. This sequence encodes CASGNRGQETQYF.